This TCR beta chain was documented in a study of blood T cell repertoires in COVID-19. Generated by immunoSEQ multiplex PCR, the TCRdb table keeps only in-frame clones and is missing some. The sample records under 200,000 clones, approximately 82% being singletons. The clonotype was recovered from a woman between 45 and 65 years old who had recovered from COVID-19. Sequencing input: PBMCs or T cells enriched from blood (not recorded which).

DNA for the CDR3: TGTGCCAGCAGCACGAAGTTACAGGGGGCTTTAGGCGGCTACACCTTC. Residues: CASSTKLQGALGGYTF. V is TRBV5-8 and J is TRBJ1-2; 9 positions agree with TRBD1. CDR3 size: 16 residues. Germline V gene lookup returns CDR1 SGHTS and CDR2 YDEGEE. Germline trimming cut 4 bases from V and 8 bases from J; bases unmatched to any gene: 15.